Below, 19 T cell receptor beta chains from the same sample are listed, as sequenced in a study of T cells in Graves' hyperthyroidism and ophthalmopathy. TCR beta CDR3 regions were amplified from RNA transcripts. The HTBI set primed first-round TCR CDR3 RT-PCR. MiXCR, run by TCRdb on the multiplex PCR reads, gives a single entry per CDR3 protein. This table holds 300,000 to 450,000 distinct CDR3 sequences, approximately 14% found once. Sequencing was performed on blood. The receptors shown here come from a woman aged 18-29 years with Graves' hyperthyroidism that later progressed to Graves' ophthalmopathy.

The J gene is TRBJ2-2, the V gene TRBV9; 12 bases align to TRBD2. Per germline, CDR1 SGDLS and CDR2 YYNGEE. The CDR3 is made up of 14 amino acids. V gave up 3 bases and J gave up 7 bases; unmatched junction bases: 1. This CDR3 reads CASSAGLAGGELFF. The CDR3 coding sequence is TGTGCCAGCAGCGCGGGACTAGCGGGCGGGGAGCTGTTTTTT.

This clonotype was observed at least ten times. The rearrangement uses TRBV27 and TRBJ2-7; D remains ambiguous. In germline, CDR1 is MNHEY, CDR2 SMNVEV (reference sequence). The CDR3 loop spans 15 amino acids. V dropped 5 bases and J dropped 4 bases, with 18 bases sitting between them. CDR3 nucleotides: TGTGCCAGCAGTCCACGGACCGCGTTACCTTACGAGCAGTACTTC. Its protein is CASSPRTALPYEQYF.

The genes are TRBV7-2 and TRBJ2-1; TRBD1 matches 9 bases. This CDR3 contains 13 residues. V trimming: 6 bases; J trimming: 10 bases; junction bases outside the gene matches: 7. Germline assignment: CDR1 SGHTA and CDR2 FQGNSA. The CDR3 sequence is CASSFDRGSEQFF. The CDR3 DNA reads as TGTGCCAGCAGTTTCGACAGGGGGAGCGAGCAGTTCTTC.

This clonotype was observed many times. Written as DNA, the CDR3 is TGTGCCTCGGGACAGGGATTACGGCCCCAGCATTTT. Residues: CASGQGLRPQHF. The chain uses TRBV30 and TRBJ1-5; 9 bases map to TRBD1. The V segment lost 7 bases and the J segment 9 bases; nucleotides outside the gene matches: 7. Germline-derived CDR1 and CDR2 are GTSNPN and SVGIG (reference sequence). This CDR3 spans 12 amino acids. Drawing the rest from reference TRBV30 and TRBJ1-5, the complete variable domain is SQTIHQWPATLVQPVGSPLSLECTVEGTSNPNLYWYRQAAGRGLQLLFYSVGIGQISSEVPQNLSASRPQDRQFILSSKKLLLSDSGFYLCASGQGLRPQHFGDGTRLSIL.

This clonotype was picked up a small number of times. The junction does not match germline at one end; this may be a read error. The chain links TRBV2 to TRBJ2-3; D is perhaps TRBD2 (6 bases). This CDR3 has 16 amino acids. Germline CDR1 SNHLY, CDR2 FYNNEI. In DNA, the CDR3 is TGTGCCGGCAGTGTGCGGGGCGACCTTAGCACAGATACGCAGTATTTT. Its translation: CAGSVRGDLSTDTQYF.

This clonotype was seen ten or more times. This chain links TRBV20-1 with TRBJ2-1; maybe TRBD1 (6 bases). The CDR3 contains 14 residues. Germline V gene data show CDR1 as DFQATT and CDR2 as SNEGSKA (reference sequence). Deletions cut 6 bases from V and 0 bases from J, with 12 bases between. This CDR3 reads CSAVQGLSYNEQFF. DNA for the CDR3: TGCAGTGCGGTACAGGGCCTCTCCTACAATGAGCAGTTCTTC.

In this sample, this clonotype turned up many times. The V gene is TRBV15, the J gene TRBJ2-2, with TRBD2 matching over 7 bases. CDR3 length: 16 residues. Germline V gene lookup returns CDR1 LNHNV and CDR2 YYDKDF (reference sequence). J was trimmed by 2 bases and V by 1 base; bases with no gene match: 4. This CDR3 is CATSRGLAANTGELFF. The CDR3 nucleotides are TGTGCCACCAGCAGAGGGCTAGCGGCCAACACCGGGGAGCTGTTTTTT. Full variable domain (outside the CDR3, taken from reference TRBV15 and TRBJ2-2): DAMVIQNPRYQVTQFGKPVTLSCSQTLNHNVMYWYQQKSSQAPKLLFHYYDKDFNNEADTPDNFQSRRPNTSFCFLDIRSPGLGDTAMYLCATSRGLAANTGELFFGEGSRLTVL.

This chain uses TRBV20-1 with TRBJ2-1, with 13 bases lining up with TRBD2. CDR1 and CDR2 from the germline V gene are DFQATT and SNEGSKA (reference sequence). The CDR3 runs to 12 residues. The CDR3 nucleotides read TGCAGCGGACTAGCGGGAGTCAGTGAGCAGTTCTTC. Protein product: CSGLAGVSEQFF.

This clonotype was seen repeatedly, ten times or more. This chain links TRBV20-1 with TRBJ2-5; a possible D gene is TRBD2 (6 bases). V dropped 0 bases and J dropped 6 bases, with 14 bases sitting between them. There are 14 residues in the CDR3. CDR1 DFQATT and CDR2 SNEGSKA come from the germline V gene (reference sequence). In DNA form, the CDR3 reads TGCAGTGCTAGAGATTGGGCTAGCGCGCAGACCCAGTACTTC. This encodes CSARDWASAQTQYF.

This clonotype appeared a few times. An end of the junction differs from the germline gene, which may be a read error. J is TRBJ2-7 and V is TRBV27; TRBD2 matches 11 bases. This CDR3 contains 16 residues. CDR1 is MNHEY and CDR2 is SMNVEV in the germline V gene (reference sequence). The CDR3 DNA is TGTGCCAGCAGCTCAAGTCGGCTAGCGGGAGGTTACGAGCAGTGCTTC. It translates to CASSSSRLAGGYEQCF.

This clonotype was picked up many times. The chain employs TRBV27 and TRBJ2-5; TRBD2 might be the D (7 bases). Germline CDR1 reads MNHEY; CDR2 reads SMNVEV (reference sequence). This CDR3 has 14 amino acids. Trimming took 0 bases from V and 13 from J, leaving 18 bases between them. Written as DNA, the CDR3 is TGTGCCAGCAGTTTATCTGGGAGGGGGGATGCCTCGTACTTC. It codes for CASSLSGRGDASYF.

This chain joins TRBV7-9 and TRBJ1-4; D is unresolved. Germline-derived CDR1 and CDR2 are SEHNR and FQNEAQ (reference sequence). The CDR3 has 15 residues. Trimming took off 4 bases at V and 0 bases at J, with 9 bases between the two ends. CDR3 loop: CASSSSGATNEKLFF. CDR3 DNA sequence: TGTGCCAGCAGCTCATCAGGAGCAACTAATGAAAAACTGTTTTTT. Variable domain in full (rest from reference TRBV7-9 and TRBJ1-4): DTGVSQNPRHKITKRGQNVTFRCDPISEHNRLYWYRQTLGQGPEFLTYFQNEAQLEKSRLLSDRFSAERPKGSFSTLEIQRTEQGDSAMYLCASSSSGATNEKLFFGSGTQLSVL.

V and J are TRBV20-1 and TRBJ2-5; D is perhaps TRBD1 (6 bases). The V and J ends lost 2 bases and 5 bases respectively, with 9 bases between them. Germline CDR1 reads DFQATT; CDR2 reads SNEGSKA (reference sequence). The CDR3 sequence is 12 residues long. CDR3 loop: CSARIQGETQYF. CDR3 coding DNA: TGCAGTGCTAGAATTCAGGGGGAGACCCAGTACTTC.

This clonotype was counted ten times or more. The chain is built from TRBV6-1 and TRBJ1-1; unclear D gene. V lost 3 bases to trimming and J lost 1 base, with 15 bases between them. Germline V lookup: CDR1 MNHNS, CDR2 SASEGT. This CDR3 comprises 16 residues. The chain's CDR3 is CASSDASPYENTEAFF. The CDR3, as DNA: TGTGCCAGCAGTGATGCCAGTCCTTACGAGAACACTGAAGCTTTCTTT.

This clonotype was detected a few times. This rearrangement joins TRBV2 to TRBJ1-6; D ambiguous. The V end was cut by 5 bases, the J end by 6 bases, with 11 bases between. This CDR3 region has 14 residues. Germline CDR1 is SNHLY and CDR2 is FYNNEI. CDR3 residues: CASSYARGNSPLHF. CDR3 nucleotides: TGTGCCAGCAGTTACGCTCGGGGTAATTCACCCCTCCACTTT.

This chain links TRBV5-1 with TRBJ1-2; TRBD1 matches at 9 bases. V shed 0 bases and J 5 bases; nucleotides not matched to a gene: 5. The germline V gene encodes CDR1 SGHRS and CDR2 YFSETQ. The length of the CDR3 is 15 residues. The CDR3 region is CASSLEGQGPYGYTF. Here the CDR3 DNA reads TGCGCCAGCAGCTTGGAGGGACAGGGCCCATATGGCTACACCTTC.

Many counts were recorded for this clonotype. The J gene is TRBJ2-1, the V gene TRBV20-1, with D possibly being TRBD2 (5 bases). Germline V gives CDR1 DFQATT, CDR2 SNEGSKA (reference sequence). This CDR3 has 15 amino acids. CDR3 coding DNA: TGCAGCTGTCGAGGGAGCCGTGGATCCTACAATGAGCAGTTCTTC. The encoded protein is CSCRGSRGSYNEQFF.

The chain links TRBV30 to TRBJ2-3, with TRBD2 identical over 14 bases. The CDR3 length is 16 residues. Germline lookup yields CDR1 GTSNPN and CDR2 SVGIG (reference sequence). The junction had 9 bases not matched to a gene; V was cut back by 5 bases and J by 5 bases. CDR3 region: CAWDSGLAGVGDTQYF. The CDR3 coding sequence is TGTGCCTGGGACTCGGGACTAGCGGGAGTCGGAGATACGCAGTATTTT.

This clonotype occurred many times. The rearrangement links TRBV10-3 to TRBJ2-7, with TRBD2 matching 11 bases. The germline gives CDR1 ENHRY, CDR2 SYGVKD. The junction had 6 bases not matched to a gene; V was cut back by 6 bases and J by 2 bases. The CDR3 is 15 amino acids. CDR3 bases: TGTGCCATCAGCCTGACTAGCGGGGAACCCTACGAGCAGTACTTC. Its translation is CAISLTSGEPYEQYF.